This T cell receptor beta chain was documented in a study of cytomegalovirus exposure and HLA in healthy donors. Study background: Early on, a data release was issued that held 85 million to 95 million unique TCRs from HLA-typed donors.

Donors had nominal health at sampling but likely had unrecorded immune exposures. On this clone: Antigen unknown.

CDR1 GTSNPN and CDR2 SVGIG come from the germline V gene (reference sequence). The CDR3 loop spans 15 amino acids. V was cut by 4 bases and J by 0 bases, with 13 bases left in between. In the PCR, 60 Vbeta and 13 Jbeta primers were used. Profiled with immunoSEQ multiplex PCR; TCRdb holds only in-frame clones, not every one. Counted here are about 65,000 clones, less than 65% occurring once; the ten biggest clones make up approximately 2.6%. Study conclusions and caveats: For presence/absence analyses, sequencing depth was assumed to be roughly uniform across donors. Researchers left out some V segments, among them TRBV6-2 and TRBV6-3, as indistinguishable.

The sequenced material came from PBMCs. This clonotype was obtained from a young man in good health and CMV-seronegative. The chain has TRBV30 and TRBJ1-5; TRBD1 is a possible D gene (5 bases). The CDR3 loop is CAWTRGRPSNQPQHF. Written as DNA, the CDR3 is TGTGCCTGGACGCGGGGGAGGCCTAGCAATCAGCCCCAGCATTTT.